This T cell receptor beta chain was observed in a study of radiation and T cells in renal cell carcinoma (dated by TCRdb to about 2020). At the level of the whole study: In total, 50 to 60 samples underwent TCR beta sequencing: 25 or so tumors plus 27 peripheral blood samples. Across all 55 or so samples, 3.8 million or so unique CDR3 nucleotide sequences encoding some 2.6 million unique CDR3 amino acid sequences were identified.

This clone was seen a handful of times. Its antigen is not yet known. No quality values exist for individual bases; no much larger clone is one base distant. The paper's findings and limits, for the study overall: Only small tumor regions of approximately 1 g were available, so intratumoral heterogeneity was not captured. With a single-armed trial design, the study had no way to address how radiation dose or scheduling affects the TCR repertoire. Irradiated tumors contained more dominant CDR3 motifs, and these motifs occupied a larger share of the repertoire than in control tumors. TCR clonality was higher in irradiated tumors than in controls, as the top 100 clonotypes made up an average of about 54% of the repertoire in irradiated tumors compared with around 40% in nephrectomy-only tumors.

TCR beta libraries were generated from genomic DNA with the immunoSEQ kit, following the manufacturer's recommendations. For library preparation, a first multiplex PCR was performed with proprietary primers, followed by a second PCR in which unique barcodes were added, and bead cleanups were performed after each round. A positive control reaction and a negative control reaction, both provided in the kit, were run with every batch of samples. The final libraries were assessed on an Agilent 4200 TapeStation D1000 ScreenTape, pooled by volume, and quantified by qPCR. Sequencing ran on an Illumina NextSeq500 with a MidOutput 150-cycle cartridge, using 156 Read1 and 15 Index1 cycles with kit custom primers. The pooled library was loaded at 0.9 to 1 pM with an approximately 21% PhiX control spike-in. The original pipeline was this. Vendor-processed data were analyzed in R, and a clonotype was defined as all T cells sharing the same CDR3 nucleotide sequence. For clone abundance analyses, frequencies were normalized to the 10,000 most abundant clones in each sample. Public T cell clones, which averaged fewer than five per sample, were removed prior to analysis. Dominant motifs were analyzed with ImmunoMap using the PAM10 matrix, a gap penalty of 30, and a homology threshold of 0.3, and motifs with a cumulative frequency of at least 0.01 were considered dominant. TCRdb took this table from immuneACCESS and kept in-frame rearrangements with V and J called. Such tables lack part of the clones; where checked against another copy, unresolved V genes explain under half of the gap, and the rest is unexplained. V, J and clone size are those of that table, while D and trimming were read from the DNA. In this sample the table shows 20,000 to 25,000 clones, under 65% of which occur a single time. In total, the top ten clones hold about a fifth of the sample.

Read against the paper, the sample's time point label means: tumor resected at nephrectomy. The intended sense of this specimen's treatment or condition label: treatment-naive control, cytoreductive nephrectomy. Control tumors were obtained from treatment-naive renal cell carcinoma patients in whom cytoreductive nephrectomy was performed without prior radiation. Every patient's renal cell carcinoma showed clear cell pathology. The control tumors used for TCR sequencing were from a handful of females and about ten males, were resected between 2011 and 2014, and had a median patient age of roughly 58 years (range roughly 35 to 85). The tumors were dissociated mechanically, digested with collagenase/hyaluronidase at 37 degrees C, processed in gentleMACS C tubes, and kept in liquid nitrogen. The QIAamp DNA Blood Mini Kit (Qiagen) was used to prepare genomic DNA for TCR sequencing. Samples were included in the analyses only if all quality control checks were passed.

Via the germline V gene, CDR1 is SGHTA and CDR2 FQGNSA. The CDR3 runs 13 residues from the cysteine to the phenylalanine. Just the 39-base CDR3 DNA is kept, in frame starting at base 1. V loses 5 bases of germline sequence and J loses 4 bases, and the interval between the two ends is 11 bases. Here the chain combines TRBV7-2 and TRBJ1-2, with the D gene not confidently named. The source of this sequence is a human donor with renal cell carcinoma. Source: tumor tissue, taken from a patient whose treatment was nephrectomy without radiotherapy. The nucleotide sequence reads as follows: TGTGCCAGCAGCGAGGGTACATCCTATGGCTACACCTTC. Translated, it reads CASSEGTSYGYTF.